These 23 T cell receptor beta chains share one sample of origin, sequenced in a study of CD8 T cells in ankylosing spondylitis. TCRdb analysed the 5' RACE reads with MiXCR anew, one entry per CDR3 protein. Of roughly 400,000 distinct CDR3 sequences in the sample, approximately 20% were seen once. Study-level results: A TCR beta motif made of eight highly homologous variants seemed typical of ankylosing spondylitis blood.

These receptors have no identified antigens. Sequenced sample: blood, either unsorted or a sorted T cell fraction (not recorded which). These receptors all stem from a male donor with ankylosing spondylitis.

The V and J genes are TRBV21-1 and TRBJ2-1; the DNA was not used to check the table's D call, TRBD1. TRBV21-1 is listed as a pseudogene. The CDR3 runs 17 residues. The CDR3 bases are TGTGCCAGCCCCCTCGAACCAACCAAAGGGGCGGACAATGAGCAGTTCTTC. Protein product: CASPLEPTKGADNEQFF.

V and J are TRBV28 and TRBJ1-2; maybe TRBD1 (5 bases). The CDR3 loop spans 12 amino acids. Germline V gene lookup returns CDR1 MDHEN and CDR2 SYDVKM. The V end was cut by 2 bases, the J end by 6 bases, with 7 bases between. The CDR3 bases are TGTGCCAGCAGTTTAATGGGGGATGGCTACACCTTC. Translation: CASSLMGDGYTF.

This clonotype was seen only a few times. This chain connects TRBV4-3 to TRBJ2-7; perhaps TRBD1 as D (5 bases). Per the germline V gene, CDR1 is LGHNA and CDR2 is YSLEER. The CDR3 runs 17 residues. Trimming removed 6 bases at V and 1 base at J, with 22 bases between. CDR3 in amino acids: CASRQTLSRDSSYEQYF. In DNA, the CDR3 is TGCGCCAGCAGACAAACCTTGTCCAGGGATTCATCCTACGAGCAGTACTTC.

This clonotype appeared once. The chain joins TRBV5-1 to TRBJ2-1; D gene unclear. Trimming shortened V by 0 bases and J by 7 bases, and 17 bases separated the two germline ends. Germline CDR1 and CDR2: SGHRS and YFSETQ. This CDR3 has 16 residues. This CDR3 reads CASSLESARYTNEQFF. CDR3 coding DNA: TGCGCCAGCAGCTTGGAATCGGCGCGATATACAAATGAGCAGTTCTTC. Complete variable domain (other parts from reference TRBV5-1 and TRBJ2-1): KAGVTQTPRYLIKTRGQQVTLSCSPISGHRSVSWYQQTPGQGLQFLFEYFSETQRNKGNFPGRFSGRQFSNSRSEMNVSTLELGDSALYLCASSLESARYTNEQFFGPGTRLTVL.

The V and J genes are TRBV29-1 and TRBJ2-2; D is unresolved. The V gene's germline CDR1 is SQVTM and CDR2 ANQGSEA. The ends were cut back, 2 bases at V and 3 bases at J, with 10 bases in the middle. The CDR3 is 14 residues long. This chain's CDR3 is CSVERATHTGELFF. In DNA, the CDR3 is TGCAGCGTTGAAAGGGCGACCCACACCGGGGAGCTGTTTTTT.

The chain has TRBV27 and TRBJ2-1; 8 bases map to TRBD1. This CDR3 is 12 amino acids long. Germline CDR1 MNHEY, CDR2 SMNVEV (reference sequence). V dropped 6 bases and J dropped 9; count of bases not matched to a gene: 4. The CDR3 DNA reads as TGTGCCAGCAGCGGCGACAGGGGTGAGCAGTTCTTC. This codes for CASSGDRGEQFF.

The rearrangement uses TRBV5-1 and TRBJ2-2; TRBD1 is a possible D gene (6 bases). V shed 3 bases and J shed 6 bases, with 9 bases lying between them. CDR3 length: 13 residues. Looked up from germline, CDR1 is SGHRS and CDR2 is YFSETQ. The DNA of the CDR3 is TGCGCCAGCAGCTACGACAGGTCCGGGGAGCTGTTTTTT. Amino acids: CASSYDRSGELFF.

This clonotype was seen more than once but under ten times. The junction departs from the called germline gene at one end, perhaps through a read error. The V call is TRBV6-2 or TRBV6-3, the J call TRBJ1-1; D is unclear. The germline V gene encodes CDR1 MNHEY and CDR2 SVGEGT. This CDR3 spans 12 amino acids. The CDR3 reads CASSYSQTGAFF. The CDR3 nucleotides are TGTGCCAGCAGTTATTCCCAGACTGGAGCTTTCTTT.

There are a few counts of this clonotype. This chain connects TRBV7-9 to TRBJ2-7; D unclear. The CDR3 spans 12 residues. The germline CDR1 and CDR2 sequences are SEHNR and FQNEAQ (reference sequence). Trimming removed 1 base from V and 6 bases from J, with 7 bases in between. For the CDR3, the DNA is TGTGCCAGCAGCTTAGACCTTGGCGAGCAGTACTTC. Amino acids: CASSLDLGEQYF.

The V gene is TRBV28, the J gene TRBJ1-2; 7 bases fit TRBD1. Per germline, CDR1 MDHEN and CDR2 SYDVKM. The CDR3 spans 14 residues. Germline trimming cut 10 bases from V and 1 base from J; bases unmatched to any gene: 9. The DNA of the CDR3 is TGTGCCACGGATGAGACAGGGATTAACTATGGCTACACCTTC. The encoded protein is CATDETGINYGYTF.

In its sample, this clonotype was seen a few times. This chain connects TRBV15 to TRBJ2-2; D gene uncertain. V lost 1 base, J lost 2 bases, and 2 bases lay in between. CDR3 length: 13 residues. The germline CDR1 and CDR2 sequences are LNHNV and YYDKDF (reference sequence). CDR3 loop: CATSRVNTGELFF. As DNA, the CDR3 is TGTGCCACCAGCAGAGTTAACACCGGGGAGCTGTTTTTT.

This chain connects TRBV4-3 to TRBJ1-1, with 7 bases matching TRBD1. Germline V gives CDR1 LGHNA, CDR2 YSLEER. The CDR3 has 17 residues. V gave up 1 base and J gave up 3 bases; unmatched junction bases: 11. CDR3 region: CASSQVPTGRKDTEAFF. In DNA, the CDR3 is TGCGCCAGCAGCCAAGTTCCGACAGGGAGGAAGGACACTGAAGCTTTCTTT.

In its sample, this clonotype was seen a few times. DNA for the CDR3: TGTGCCAGCAGCGTTGCAGGGGCCAGGCCAGATACGCAGTATTTT. Translating gives CASSVAGARPDTQYF. The genes are TRBV11-3 and TRBJ2-3, with a weak D call TRBD1 (6 bases). Germline loops: CDR1 SGHNT, CDR2 YENEEA. The CDR3 extends over 15 amino acids. V lost 5 bases to trimming and J lost 4 bases, with 16 bases between them. The whole variable domain, filled in from reference TRBV11-3 and TRBJ2-3, reads EAGVVQSPRYKIIEKKQPVAFWCNPISGHNTLYWYLQNLGQGPELLIRYENEEAVDDSQLPKDRFSAERLKGVDSTLKIQPAELGDSAVYLCASSVAGARPDTQYFGPGTRLTVL.

This clonotype was seen once. V is TRBV7-3 and J is TRBJ2-2, with 11 bases matching TRBD2. The V and J ends lost 5 bases and 6 bases, in that order; junction bases with no gene match: 8. Germline loops: CDR1 SGHTA, CDR2 FQGTGA. The CDR3 has 16 amino acids. The CDR3 reads CASSPGTSGLAGELFF. CDR3 DNA sequence: TGTGCCAGCAGCCCTGGGACTAGCGGCCTTGCCGGGGAGCTGTTTTTT.

V is TRBV25-1 and J is TRBJ2-5; TRBD1 or TRBD2 may be the D gene (5 bases each). The CDR3 spans 16 residues. Trimming cost V 0 bases and J 5 bases, with 16 bases left between them. Germline CDR1 reads MGHDK; CDR2 reads SYGVNS. DNA for the CDR3: TGTGCCAGCAGTGAATACGGAATGAGGGGCCGGGAGACCCAGTACTTC. As protein: CASSEYGMRGRETQYF.

The chain has TRBV28 and TRBJ2-7; D is uncertain. There are 14 residues in the CDR3. Germline-derived CDR1 and CDR2 are MDHEN and SYDVKM. Trimming took 5 bases from V and 4 from J, leaving 15 bases between them. The chain's CDR3 is CASSPNTLAYEQYF. The CDR3 DNA reads as TGTGCCAGCAGTCCCAATACCCTCGCGTACGAGCAGTACTTC.

This clonotype turned up a few times. The chain combines TRBV3-1 with TRBJ1-1, with 10 bases that match TRBD1. Germline CDR1 LGHDT, CDR2 YNNKEL (reference sequence). After removal of 1 base from V and 7 bases from J, the junction contained 6 bases not matched to a gene. This CDR3 is 15 amino acids long. In DNA, the CDR3 is TGTGCCAGCAGCCAAGTGGGACAGGGGCCGGTTGAAGCTTTCTTT. This translates into CASSQVGQGPVEAFF. The full variable domain, with the rest looked up from reference TRBV3-1 and TRBJ1-1, is DTAVSQTPKYLVTQMGNDKSIKCEQNLGHDTMYWYKQDSKKFLKIMFSYNNKELIINETVPNRFSPKSPDKAHLNLHINSLELGDSAVYFCASSQVGQGPVEAFFGQGTRLTVV.

The chain couples TRBV4-2 to TRBJ2-2, with unresolved D. V was trimmed by 4 bases and J by 5 bases, leaving 14 bases between them. The CDR3 length is 15 residues. CDR1 is LGHNA and CDR2 is YNFKEQ in the germline V gene. CDR3 coding DNA: TGTGCCAGCAGCCCCGACTCGGGTCGGACCGGGGAGCTGTTTTTT. Amino acid sequence: CASSPDSGRTGELFF.

The chain joins TRBV11-3 to TRBJ1-1; a weak D match, TRBD1 (5 bases). CDR3 length: 14 residues. The V end lost 7 bases, the J end lost 1 base, and 13 bases lay between the germline ends. The germline V gene encodes CDR1 SGHNT and CDR2 YENEEA. CDR3 amino acids: CASIARGRNTEAFF. In nucleotides, the CDR3 is TGTGCCAGCATCGCGCGGGGGAGGAACACTGAAGCTTTCTTT.

The J gene is TRBJ1-2, the V gene TRBV20-1; D remains ambiguous. Trimming removed 5 bases at V and 1 base at J, with 5 bases between. The CDR3 is 11 residues long. Germline values: CDR1 DFQATT, CDR2 SNEGSKA (reference sequence). Written as DNA, the CDR3 is TGCAGTGCTGCCAGTAACTATGGCTACACCTTC. It specifies CSAASNYGYTF.

This clonotype showed up just a few times. The chain combines TRBV6-2 or TRBV6-3 with TRBJ2-2; the D gene is possibly TRBD1 (7 bases). Germline V gene data show CDR1 as MNHEY and CDR2 as SVGEGT. V was cut by 5 bases and J by 5 bases, with 24 bases left in between. CDR3 length equals 18 residues. CDR3 sequence reads: CASSNRGQAGGSTGELFF. The CDR3 DNA reads TGTGCCAGCAGTAACCGCGGACAGGCAGGGGGGTCGACCGGGGAGCTGTTTTTT.

The rearrangement joins TRBV27 to TRBJ2-2; the match to TRBD1 covers 10 bases. This CDR3 is built from 15 residues. V lost 6 bases and J lost 4; bases outside the gene matches: 5. Looked up from germline, CDR1 is MNHEY and CDR2 is SMNVEV (reference sequence). The CDR3 bases are TGTGCCAGCAGAAGGGACAGGGGTTTCACCGGGGAGCTGTTTTTT. As protein: CASRRDRGFTGELFF.

V usage is TRBV7-6 and J usage is TRBJ2-1; the match to TRBD2 covers 8 bases. This CDR3 comprises 15 residues. Trimming cost V 3 bases and J 12 bases; bases outside gene matches: 13. Germline V CDR1 and CDR2: SGHVS, FNYEAQ. Written as DNA, the CDR3 is TGTGCCAGCAGCTTTACGGAGGTAGCGGCGGGGGGGCAGTTCTTC. This sequence encodes CASSFTEVAAGGQFF. Looking up the rest from reference TRBV7-6 and TRBJ2-1 gives the full variable domain: GAGVSQSPRYKVTKRGQDVALRCDPISGHVSLYWYRQALGQGPEFLTYFNYEAQQDKSGLPNDRFSAERPEGSISTLTIQRTEQRDSAMYRCASSFTEVAAGGQFFGPGTRLTVL.